This TCR beta chain was sequenced for a study of blood T cells in healthy people across ages. Notes on the study in general: Investigators viewed diversity estimates from one million T cells as underestimates, the study reported.

Concerning this clonotype itself: Its antigen is still unknown.

Alongside a J-beta primer mix, a sample-barcoded 5' primer served in a second PCR lasting roughly 7 to 12 cycles. With 12 random nucleotides, a template-switch adaptor tagged each individual cDNA molecule. TCRdb re-called the 5' RACE reads through MiXCR, storing one row per CDR3 protein. This sample yields about 1 million distinct CDR3 sequences, of which less than 50% are seen a single time; approximately 17% belongs to the top ten. Roughly 9.2 milliliters of peripheral blood were drawn from each donor into EDTA-treated tubes. The ends were cut back, 2 bases at V and 4 bases at J, with 3 bases in the middle. CDR3 size: 10 residues. CDR1 is DFQATT and CDR2 is SNEGSKA in the germline V gene (reference sequence).

V gene TRBV20-1 combines with J gene TRBJ2-7, with unresolved D. The receptor was isolated from a woman aged 55-70 years in good health. The sample was blood. The CDR3 sequence is CSARLYEQYF. Written as DNA, the CDR3 is TGCAGTGCTAGACTTTACGAGCAGTACTTC.